This T cell receptor beta chain was sequenced in a study of cytomegalovirus exposure and HLA in healthy donors. Study conclusions and caveats: Confirmation was obtained in vitro that a few CMV-associated chains are specific for CMV antigens. Upon later analysis, TCR association rates were observed to vary by HLA locus, being highest for DRB1 and lowest for HLA-C.

This CDR3 is built from 15 residues. V was pared by 3 bases and J by 6 bases, with 15 bases between. CDR1 and CDR2 from the germline V gene are SGHTA and FQGNSA. The PCR used 60 Vbeta and 13 Jbeta primers. Profiled with immunoSEQ multiplex PCR; TCRdb holds only in-frame clones, not every one. Of 150,000 to 200,000 clones in the sample, roughly 80% were seen once. This clone was recorded once. What it binds is not known. The receptor's source is a woman under 30 in good health and CMV-seronegative. The genes are TRBV7-2 and TRBJ2-1; unclear D gene. The specimen was PBMCs. This chain's CDR3 is CASSLWAEFSNEQFF. CDR3 in DNA: TGTGCCAGCAGCTTGTGGGCTGAGTTCAGCAATGAGCAGTTCTTC.